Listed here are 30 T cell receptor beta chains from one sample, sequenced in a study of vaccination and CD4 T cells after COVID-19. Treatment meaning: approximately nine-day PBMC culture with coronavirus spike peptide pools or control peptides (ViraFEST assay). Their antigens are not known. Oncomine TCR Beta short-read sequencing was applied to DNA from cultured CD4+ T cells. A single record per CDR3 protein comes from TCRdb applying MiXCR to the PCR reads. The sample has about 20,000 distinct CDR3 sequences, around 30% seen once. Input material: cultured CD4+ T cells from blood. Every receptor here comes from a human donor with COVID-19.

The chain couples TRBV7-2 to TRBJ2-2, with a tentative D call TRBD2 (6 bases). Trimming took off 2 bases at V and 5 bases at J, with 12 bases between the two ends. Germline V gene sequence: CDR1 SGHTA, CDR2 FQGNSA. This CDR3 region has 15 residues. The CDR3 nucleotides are TGTGCCAGCAGCTTATTGAGCGGGCGGACCGGGGAGCTGTTTTTT. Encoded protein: CASSLLSGRTGELFF.

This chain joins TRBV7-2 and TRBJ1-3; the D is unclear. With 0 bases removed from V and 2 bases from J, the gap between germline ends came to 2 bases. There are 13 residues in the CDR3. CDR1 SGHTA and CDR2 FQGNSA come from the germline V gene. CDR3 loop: CASSLAAGNTIYF. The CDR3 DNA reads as TGTGCCAGCAGCTTAGCTGCTGGAAACACCATATATTTT.

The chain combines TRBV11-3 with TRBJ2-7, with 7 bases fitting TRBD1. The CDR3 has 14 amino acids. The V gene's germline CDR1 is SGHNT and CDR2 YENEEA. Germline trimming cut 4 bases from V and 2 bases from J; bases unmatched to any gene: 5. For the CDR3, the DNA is TGTGCCAGCAGCTCTAGGGGGCTGACCTACGAGCAGTACTTC. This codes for CASSSRGLTYEQYF. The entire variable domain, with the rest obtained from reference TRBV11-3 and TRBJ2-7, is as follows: EAGVVQSPRYKIIEKKQPVAFWCNPISGHNTLYWYLQNLGQGPELLIRYENEEAVDDSQLPKDRFSAERLKGVDSTLKIQPAELGDSAVYLCASSSRGLTYEQYFGPGTRLTVT.

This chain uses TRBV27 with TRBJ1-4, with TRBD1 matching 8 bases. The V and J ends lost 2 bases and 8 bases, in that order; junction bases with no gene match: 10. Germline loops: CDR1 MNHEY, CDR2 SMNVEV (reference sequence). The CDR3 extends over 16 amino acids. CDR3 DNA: TGTGCCAGCAGTTTAAGAGCCGGACAGGGAAGGGAAAAACTGTTTTTT. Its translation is CASSLRAGQGREKLFF.

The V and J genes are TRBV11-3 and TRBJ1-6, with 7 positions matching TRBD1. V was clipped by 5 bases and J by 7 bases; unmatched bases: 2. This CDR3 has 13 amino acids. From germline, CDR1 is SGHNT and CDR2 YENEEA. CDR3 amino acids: CASSRDSNSPLHF. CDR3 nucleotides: TGTGCCAGCAGCCGGGACAGCAATTCACCCCTCCACTTT.

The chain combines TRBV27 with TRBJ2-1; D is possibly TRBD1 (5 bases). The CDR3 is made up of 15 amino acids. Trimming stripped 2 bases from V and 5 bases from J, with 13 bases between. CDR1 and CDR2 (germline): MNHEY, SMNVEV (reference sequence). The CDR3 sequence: CASSLRARGNNEQFF. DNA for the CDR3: TGTGCCAGCAGTTTAAGGGCTAGGGGAAACAATGAGCAGTTCTTC.

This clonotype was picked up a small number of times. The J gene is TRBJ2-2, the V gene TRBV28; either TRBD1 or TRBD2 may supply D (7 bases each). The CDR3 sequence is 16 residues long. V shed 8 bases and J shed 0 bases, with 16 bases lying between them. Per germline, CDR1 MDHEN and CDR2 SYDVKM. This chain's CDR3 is CASRRGGSPNTGELFF. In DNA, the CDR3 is TGTGCCAGCCGCAGGGGGGGATCTCCGAACACCGGGGAGCTGTTTTTT.

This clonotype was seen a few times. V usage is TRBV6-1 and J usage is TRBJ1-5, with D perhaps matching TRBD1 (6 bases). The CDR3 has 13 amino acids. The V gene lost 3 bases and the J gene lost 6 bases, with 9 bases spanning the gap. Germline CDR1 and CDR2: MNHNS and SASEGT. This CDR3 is CASSDNRAQPQHF. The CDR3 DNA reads TGTGCCAGCAGTGATAACAGGGCTCAGCCCCAGCATTTT.

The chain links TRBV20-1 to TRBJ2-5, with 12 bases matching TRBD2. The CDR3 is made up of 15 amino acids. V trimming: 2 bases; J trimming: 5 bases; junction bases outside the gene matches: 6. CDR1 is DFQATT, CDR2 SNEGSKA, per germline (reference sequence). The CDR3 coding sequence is TGCAGTGCTAGACTAGCGGGGGGGCTGGGGGAGACCCAGTACTTC. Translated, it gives CSARLAGGLGETQYF.

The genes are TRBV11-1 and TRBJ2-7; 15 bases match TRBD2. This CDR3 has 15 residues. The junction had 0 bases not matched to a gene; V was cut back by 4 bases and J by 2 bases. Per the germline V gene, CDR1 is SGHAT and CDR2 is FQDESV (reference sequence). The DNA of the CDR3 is TGTGCCAGCAGCTGGACTAGCGGGGGGGCCTACGAGCAGTACTTC. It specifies CASSWTSGGAYEQYF.

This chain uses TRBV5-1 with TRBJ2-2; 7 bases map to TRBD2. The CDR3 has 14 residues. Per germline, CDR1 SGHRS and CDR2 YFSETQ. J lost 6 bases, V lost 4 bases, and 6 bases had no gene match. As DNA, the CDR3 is TGCGCCAGCAGCACCGGGGGGACCGCCGGGGAGCTGTTTTTT. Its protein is CASSTGGTAGELFF. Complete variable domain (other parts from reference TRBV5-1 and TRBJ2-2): KAGVTQTPRYLIKTRGQQVTLSCSPISGHRSVSWYQQTPGQGLQFLFEYFSETQRNKGNFPGRFSGRQFSNSRSEMNVSTLELGDSALYLCASSTGGTAGELFFGEGSRLTVL.

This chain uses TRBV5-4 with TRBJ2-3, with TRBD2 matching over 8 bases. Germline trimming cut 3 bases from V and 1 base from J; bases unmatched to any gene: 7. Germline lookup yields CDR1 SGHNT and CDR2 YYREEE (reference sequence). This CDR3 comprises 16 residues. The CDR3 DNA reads TGTGCCAGCAGCTCCCAAACGGGGGGGGGCACAGATACGCAGTATTTT. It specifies CASSSQTGGGTDTQYF. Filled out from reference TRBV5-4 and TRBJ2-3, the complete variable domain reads ETGVTQSPTHLIKTRGQQVTLRCSSQSGHNTVSWYQQALGQGPQFIFQYYREEENGRGNFPPRFSGLQFPNYSSELNVNALELDDSALYLCASSSQTGGGTDTQYFGPGTRLTVL.

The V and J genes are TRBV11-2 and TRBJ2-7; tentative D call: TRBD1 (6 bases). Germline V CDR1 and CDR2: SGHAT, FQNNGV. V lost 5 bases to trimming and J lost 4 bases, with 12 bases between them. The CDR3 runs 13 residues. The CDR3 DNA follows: TGTGCCAGCAGCGCAGGGGAGTTGTACGAGCAGTACTTC. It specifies CASSAGELYEQYF.

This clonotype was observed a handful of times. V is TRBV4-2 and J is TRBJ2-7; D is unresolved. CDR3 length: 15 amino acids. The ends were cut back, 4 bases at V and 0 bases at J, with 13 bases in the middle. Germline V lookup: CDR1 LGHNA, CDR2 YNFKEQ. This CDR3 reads CASSPTRAISYEQYF. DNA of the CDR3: TGTGCCAGCAGCCCCACCCGGGCTATCTCCTACGAGCAGTACTTC.

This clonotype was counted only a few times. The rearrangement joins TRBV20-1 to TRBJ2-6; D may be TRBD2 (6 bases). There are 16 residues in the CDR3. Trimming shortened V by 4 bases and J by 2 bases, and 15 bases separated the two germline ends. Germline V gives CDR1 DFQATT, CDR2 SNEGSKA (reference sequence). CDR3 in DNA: TGCAGTGCTACGGAGGGAGGAGCACCTGGGGCCAACGTCCTGACTTTC. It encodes CSATEGGAPGANVLTF.

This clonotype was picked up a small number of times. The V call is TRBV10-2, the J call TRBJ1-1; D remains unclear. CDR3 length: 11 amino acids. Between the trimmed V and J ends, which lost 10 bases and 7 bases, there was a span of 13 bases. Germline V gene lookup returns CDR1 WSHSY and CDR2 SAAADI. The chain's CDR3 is CATTGLDEAFF. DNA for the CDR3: TGCGCCACAACCGGGCTCGATGAAGCTTTCTTT.

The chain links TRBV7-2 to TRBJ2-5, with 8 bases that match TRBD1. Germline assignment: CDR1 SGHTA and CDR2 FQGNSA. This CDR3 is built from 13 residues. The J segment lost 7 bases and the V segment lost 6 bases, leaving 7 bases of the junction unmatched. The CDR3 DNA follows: TGTGCCAGCAGTAGGACAGGGCCGGCGACCCAGTACTTC. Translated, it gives CASSRTGPATQYF. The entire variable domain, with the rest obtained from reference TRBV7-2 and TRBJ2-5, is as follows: GAGVSQSPSNKVTEKGKDVELRCDPISGHTALYWYRQSLGQGLEFLIYFQGNSAPDKSGLPSDRFSAERTGGSVSTLTIQRTQQEDSAVYLCASSRTGPATQYFGPGTRLLVL.

CDR3 amino acids: CASSLRGQGWETQYF. DNA for the CDR3: TGTGCCAGCAGCTTAAGGGGGCAGGGATGGGAGACCCAGTACTTC. The V gene is TRBV5-5, the J gene TRBJ2-5; 7 bases fit TRBD1. The V gene end was trimmed by 2 bases and the J gene end by 5 bases; junction bases not matched to a gene: 9. Germline V gives CDR1 SGHKS, CDR2 YYEKEE (reference sequence). There are 15 residues in the CDR3. Full variable domain (outside the CDR3, taken from reference TRBV5-5 and TRBJ2-5): DAGVTQSPTHLIKTRGQQVTLRCSPISGHKSVSWYQQVLGQGPQFIFQYYEKEERGRGNFPDRFSARQFPNYSSELNVNALLLGDSALYLCASSLRGQGWETQYFGPGTRLLVL.

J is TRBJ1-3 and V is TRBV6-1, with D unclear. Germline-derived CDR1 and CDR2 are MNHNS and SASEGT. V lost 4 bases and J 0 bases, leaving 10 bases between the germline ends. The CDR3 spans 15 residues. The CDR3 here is CASSGALTSGNTIYF. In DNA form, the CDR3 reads TGTGCCAGCAGTGGGGCACTGACCTCTGGAAACACCATATATTTT.

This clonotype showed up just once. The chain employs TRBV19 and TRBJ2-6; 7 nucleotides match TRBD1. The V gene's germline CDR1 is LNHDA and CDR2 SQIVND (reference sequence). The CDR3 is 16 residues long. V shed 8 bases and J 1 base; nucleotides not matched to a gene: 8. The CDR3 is CASQDRFSSGANVLTF. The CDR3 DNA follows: TGTGCCAGTCAGGACAGGTTCTCGTCTGGGGCCAACGTCCTGACTTTC.

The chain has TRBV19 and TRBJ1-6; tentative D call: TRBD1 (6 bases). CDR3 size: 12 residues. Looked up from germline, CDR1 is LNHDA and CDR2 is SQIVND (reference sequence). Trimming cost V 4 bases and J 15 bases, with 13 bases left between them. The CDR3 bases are TGTGCCAGTAGTACCCTAGGGGGGATCCTCCACTTT. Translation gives CASSTLGGILHF.

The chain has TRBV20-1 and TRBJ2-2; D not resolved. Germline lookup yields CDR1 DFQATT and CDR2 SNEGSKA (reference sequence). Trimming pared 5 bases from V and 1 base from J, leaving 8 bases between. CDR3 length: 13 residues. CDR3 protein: CSAAHRNTGELFF. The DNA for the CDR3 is TGCAGTGCTGCTCACAGGAACACCGGGGAGCTGTTTTTT.

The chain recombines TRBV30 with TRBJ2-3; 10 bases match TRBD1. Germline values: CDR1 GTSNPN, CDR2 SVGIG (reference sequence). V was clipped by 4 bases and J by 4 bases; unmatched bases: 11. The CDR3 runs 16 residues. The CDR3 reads CAWTPVRTGGADTQYF. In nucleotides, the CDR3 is TGTGCCTGGACCCCCGTCCGGACAGGGGGGGCAGATACGCAGTATTTT.

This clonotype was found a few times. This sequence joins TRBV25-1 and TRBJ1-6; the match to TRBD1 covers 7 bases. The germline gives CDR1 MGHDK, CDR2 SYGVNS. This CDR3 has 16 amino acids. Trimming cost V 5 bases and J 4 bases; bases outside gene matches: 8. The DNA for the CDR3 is TGTGCCAGCAGTAAACGGACAGGCGCGTATAATTCACCCCTCCACTTT. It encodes CASSKRTGAYNSPLHF.

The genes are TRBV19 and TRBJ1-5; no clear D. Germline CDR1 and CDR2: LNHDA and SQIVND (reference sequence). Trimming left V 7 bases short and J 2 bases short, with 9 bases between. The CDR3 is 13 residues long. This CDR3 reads CASNSPGNQPQHF. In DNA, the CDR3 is TGTGCCAGTAACAGCCCTGGCAATCAGCCCCAGCATTTT.

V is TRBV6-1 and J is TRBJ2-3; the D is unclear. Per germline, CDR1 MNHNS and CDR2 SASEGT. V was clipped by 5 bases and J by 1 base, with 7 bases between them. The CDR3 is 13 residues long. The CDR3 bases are TGTGCCAGCAGTCACCCCGGCACAGATACGCAGTATTTT. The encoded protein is CASSHPGTDTQYF.

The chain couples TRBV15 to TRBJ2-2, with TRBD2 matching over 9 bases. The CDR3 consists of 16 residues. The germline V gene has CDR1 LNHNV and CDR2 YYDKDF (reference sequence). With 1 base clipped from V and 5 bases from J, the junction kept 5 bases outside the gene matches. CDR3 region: CATSRAGRGGTGELFF. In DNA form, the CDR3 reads TGTGCCACCAGCAGAGCAGGGCGGGGGGGTACCGGGGAGCTGTTTTTT.

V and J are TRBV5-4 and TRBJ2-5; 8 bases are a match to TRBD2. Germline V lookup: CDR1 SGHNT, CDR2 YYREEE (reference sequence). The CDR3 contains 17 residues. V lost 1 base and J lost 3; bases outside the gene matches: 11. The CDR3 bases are TGTGCCAGCAGCTTGATTGGTCGGGGGGGCGGGGAAGAGACCCAGTACTTC. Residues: CASSLIGRGGGEETQYF.

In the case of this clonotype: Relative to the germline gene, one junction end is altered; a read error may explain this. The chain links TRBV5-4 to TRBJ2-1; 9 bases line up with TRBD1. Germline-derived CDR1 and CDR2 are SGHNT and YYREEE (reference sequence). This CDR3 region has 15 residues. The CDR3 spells CASSLGQGIYNEQFF. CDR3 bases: TGTGCCAGCAGTTTGGGACAGGGAATTTACAATGAGCAGTTCTTC.

The CDR3 nucleotides read TGCGCCAGCAGTGAGTCGAGCCGGACAGGGAACTATGGCTACACCTTC. Its translation: CASSESSRTGNYGYTF. The chain carries TRBV10-1 and TRBJ1-2; 8 nucleotides match TRBD1. Germline CDR1 reads WNHNN; CDR2 reads SYGVQD (reference sequence). The CDR3 contains 16 residues. After removal of 0 bases from V and 2 bases from J, the junction contained 5 bases not matched to a gene.